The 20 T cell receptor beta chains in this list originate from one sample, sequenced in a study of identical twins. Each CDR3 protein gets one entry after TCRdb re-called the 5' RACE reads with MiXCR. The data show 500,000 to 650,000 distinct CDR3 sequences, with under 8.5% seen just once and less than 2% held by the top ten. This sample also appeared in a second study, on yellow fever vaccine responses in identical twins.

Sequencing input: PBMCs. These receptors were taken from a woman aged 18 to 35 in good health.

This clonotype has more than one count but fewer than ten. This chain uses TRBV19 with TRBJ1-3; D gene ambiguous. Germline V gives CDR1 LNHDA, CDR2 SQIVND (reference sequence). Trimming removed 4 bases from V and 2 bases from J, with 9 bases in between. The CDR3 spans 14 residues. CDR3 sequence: CASSNPGAGNTIYF. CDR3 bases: TGTGCCAGTAGTAACCCCGGAGCTGGAAACACCATATATTTT.

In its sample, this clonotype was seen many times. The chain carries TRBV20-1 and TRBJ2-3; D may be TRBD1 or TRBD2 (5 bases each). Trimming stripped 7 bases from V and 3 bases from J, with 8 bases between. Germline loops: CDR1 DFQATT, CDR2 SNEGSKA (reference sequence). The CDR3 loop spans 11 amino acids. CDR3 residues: CSGDLTDTQYF. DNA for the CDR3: TGCAGTGGGGACCTTACAGATACGCAGTATTTT.

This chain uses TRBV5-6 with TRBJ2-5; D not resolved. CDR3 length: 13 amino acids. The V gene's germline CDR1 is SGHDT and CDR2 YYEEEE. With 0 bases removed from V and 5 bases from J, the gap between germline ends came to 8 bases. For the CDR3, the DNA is TGTGCCAGCAGCTTGGTGTCAGTCGAGACCCAGTACTTC. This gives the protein CASSLVSVETQYF.

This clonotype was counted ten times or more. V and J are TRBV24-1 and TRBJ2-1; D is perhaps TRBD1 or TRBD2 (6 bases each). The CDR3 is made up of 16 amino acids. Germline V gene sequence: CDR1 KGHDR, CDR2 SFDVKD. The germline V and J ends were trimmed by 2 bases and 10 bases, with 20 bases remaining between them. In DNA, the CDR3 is TGTGCCACCAGTGATTCTTCCCAGGGGAGGAGGTACGAGCAGTTCTTC. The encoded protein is CATSDSSQGRRYEQFF.

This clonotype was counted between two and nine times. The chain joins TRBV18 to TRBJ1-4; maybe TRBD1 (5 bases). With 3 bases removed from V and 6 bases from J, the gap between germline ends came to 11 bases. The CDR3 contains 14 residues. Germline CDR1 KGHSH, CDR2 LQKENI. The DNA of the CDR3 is TGTGCCAGCTCACCTCGGGACGCCGATGAAAAACTGTTTTTT. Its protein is CASSPRDADEKLFF. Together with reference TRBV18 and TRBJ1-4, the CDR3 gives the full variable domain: NAGVMQNPRHLVRRRGQEARLRCSPMKGHSHVYWYRQLPEEGLKFMVYLQKENIIDESGMPKERFSAEFPKEGPSILRIQQVVRGDSAAYFCASSPRDADEKLFFGSGTQLSVL.

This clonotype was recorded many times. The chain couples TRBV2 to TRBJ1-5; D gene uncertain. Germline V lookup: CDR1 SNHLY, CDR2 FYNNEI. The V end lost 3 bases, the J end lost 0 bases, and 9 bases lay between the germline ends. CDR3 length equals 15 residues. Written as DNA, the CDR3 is TGTGCCAGCAGTGAGGGGAGTAATAGCAATCAGCCCCAGCATTTT. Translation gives CASSEGSNSNQPQHF.

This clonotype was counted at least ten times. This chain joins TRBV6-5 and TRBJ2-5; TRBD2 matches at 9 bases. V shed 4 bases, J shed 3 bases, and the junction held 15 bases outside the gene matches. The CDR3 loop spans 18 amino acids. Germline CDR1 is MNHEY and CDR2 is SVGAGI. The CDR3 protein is CASSSFPEPGLAKETQYF. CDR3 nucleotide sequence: TGTGCCAGCAGTTCCTTCCCCGAACCGGGACTAGCAAAAGAGACCCAGTACTTC.

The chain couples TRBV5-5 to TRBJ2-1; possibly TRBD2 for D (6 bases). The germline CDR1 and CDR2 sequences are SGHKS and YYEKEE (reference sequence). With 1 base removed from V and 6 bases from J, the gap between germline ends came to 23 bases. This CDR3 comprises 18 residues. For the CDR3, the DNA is TGTGCCAGCAGCTTGCTGCCGGCTAGCGACCTTCCGGGCAATGAGCAGTTCTTC. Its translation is CASSLLPASDLPGNEQFF.

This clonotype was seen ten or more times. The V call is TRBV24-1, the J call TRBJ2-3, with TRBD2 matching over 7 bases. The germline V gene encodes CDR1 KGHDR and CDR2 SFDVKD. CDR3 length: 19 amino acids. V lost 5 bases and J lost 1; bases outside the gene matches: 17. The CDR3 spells CATSALGGRTLSGTDTQYF. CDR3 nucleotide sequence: TGTGCCACCAGTGCCCTGGGCGGGAGAACACTCAGTGGCACAGATACGCAGTATTTT.

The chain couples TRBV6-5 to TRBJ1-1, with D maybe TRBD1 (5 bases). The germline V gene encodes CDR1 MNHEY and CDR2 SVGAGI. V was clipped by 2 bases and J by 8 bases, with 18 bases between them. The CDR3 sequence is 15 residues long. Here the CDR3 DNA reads TGTGCCAGCAGTTACGCGGGGGTGGGGGTTCGGGAAGCTTTCTTT. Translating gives CASSYAGVGVREAFF.

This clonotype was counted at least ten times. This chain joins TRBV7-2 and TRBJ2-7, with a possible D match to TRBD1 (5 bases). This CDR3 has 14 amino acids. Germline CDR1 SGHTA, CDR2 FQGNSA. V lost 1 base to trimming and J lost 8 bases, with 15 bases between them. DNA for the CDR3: TGTGCCAGCAGCTTAGATTTTCAGGGCGCACAGCAGTACTTC. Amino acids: CASSLDFQGAQQYF.

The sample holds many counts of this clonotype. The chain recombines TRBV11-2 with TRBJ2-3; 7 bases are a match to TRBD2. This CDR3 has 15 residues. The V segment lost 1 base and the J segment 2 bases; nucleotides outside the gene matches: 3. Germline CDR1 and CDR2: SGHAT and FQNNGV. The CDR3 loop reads CASSLVTSDTDTQYF. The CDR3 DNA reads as TGTGCCAGCAGCTTAGTTACTAGCGACACAGATACGCAGTATTTT.

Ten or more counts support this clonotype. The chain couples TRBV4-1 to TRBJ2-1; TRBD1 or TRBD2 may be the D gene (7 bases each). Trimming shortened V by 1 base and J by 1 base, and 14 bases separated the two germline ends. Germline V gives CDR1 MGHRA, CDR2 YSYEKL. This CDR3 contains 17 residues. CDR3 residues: CASSQGRQGLSYNEQFF. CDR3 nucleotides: TGCGCCAGCAGCCAAGGGAGACAGGGACTATCCTACAATGAGCAGTTCTTC.

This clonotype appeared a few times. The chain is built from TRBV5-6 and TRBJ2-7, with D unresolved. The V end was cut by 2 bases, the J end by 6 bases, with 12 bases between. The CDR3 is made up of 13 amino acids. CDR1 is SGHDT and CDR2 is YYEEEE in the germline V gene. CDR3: CASSFGRVGEQYV. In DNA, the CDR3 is TGTGCCAGCAGCTTTGGCCGGGTCGGCGAGCAGTACGTC.

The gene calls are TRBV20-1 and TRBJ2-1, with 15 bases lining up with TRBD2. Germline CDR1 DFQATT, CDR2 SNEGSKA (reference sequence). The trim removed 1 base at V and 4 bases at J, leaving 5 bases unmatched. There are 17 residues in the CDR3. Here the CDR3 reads CSARVRTSGRDYNEQFF. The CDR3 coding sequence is TGCAGTGCTAGAGTCCGGACTAGCGGGAGGGATTACAATGAGCAGTTCTTC.

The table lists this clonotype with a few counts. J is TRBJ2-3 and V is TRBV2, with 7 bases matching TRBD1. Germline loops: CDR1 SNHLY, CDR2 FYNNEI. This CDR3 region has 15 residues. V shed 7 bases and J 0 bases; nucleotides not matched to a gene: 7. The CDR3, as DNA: TGTGCCAGCACATCCGAGGGGGCAAGCACAGATACGCAGTATTTT. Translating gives CASTSEGASTDTQYF.

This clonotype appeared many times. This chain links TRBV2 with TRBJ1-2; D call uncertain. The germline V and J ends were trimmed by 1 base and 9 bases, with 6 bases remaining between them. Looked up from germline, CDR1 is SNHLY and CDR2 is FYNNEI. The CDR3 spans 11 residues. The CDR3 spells CASSEDSSYTF. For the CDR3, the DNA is TGTGCCAGCAGTGAAGACAGCAGCTACACCTTC.

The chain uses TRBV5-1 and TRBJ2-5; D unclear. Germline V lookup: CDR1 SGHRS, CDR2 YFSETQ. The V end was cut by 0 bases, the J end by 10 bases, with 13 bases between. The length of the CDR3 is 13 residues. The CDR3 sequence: CASSLDPEGDQYF. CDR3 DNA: TGCGCCAGCAGCTTGGACCCGGAAGGAGACCAGTACTTC.

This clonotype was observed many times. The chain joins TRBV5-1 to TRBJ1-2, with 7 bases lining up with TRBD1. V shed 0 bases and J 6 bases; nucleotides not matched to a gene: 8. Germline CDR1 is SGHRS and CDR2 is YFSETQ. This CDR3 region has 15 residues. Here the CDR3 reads CASSLVFGQGDGYTF. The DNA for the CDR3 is TGCGCCAGCAGCTTGGTTTTCGGTCAGGGGGATGGCTACACCTTC. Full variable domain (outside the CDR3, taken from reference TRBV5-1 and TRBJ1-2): KAGVTQTPRYLIKTRGQQVTLSCSPISGHRSVSWYQQTPGQGLQFLFEYFSETQRNKGNFPGRFSGRQFSNSRSEMNVSTLELGDSALYLCASSLVFGQGDGYTFGSGTRLTVV.

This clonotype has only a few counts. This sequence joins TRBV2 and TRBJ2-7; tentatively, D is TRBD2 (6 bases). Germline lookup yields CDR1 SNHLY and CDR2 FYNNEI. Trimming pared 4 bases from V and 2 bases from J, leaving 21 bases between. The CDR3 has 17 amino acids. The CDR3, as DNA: TGTGCCAGCAGTGGTATTTGGGGAAGGAGGGCTACCTACGAGCAGTACTTC. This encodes CASSGIWGRRATYEQYF.